What follows describes a single TCR beta chain. This clonotype was detected many times. What this receptor recognizes is not known. It has no much larger one-base neighbor in the sample; base qualities were not kept. The junction carries 21 bases between V and J, which are trimmed by 6 bases and 4 bases respectively. From the cysteine through the phenylalanine, the CDR3 covers 16 amino acids. Kept here is only the CDR3 DNA, which spans 48 bases and is read in frame from base 1. As encoded in the germline V gene, CDR1 is MGHDK while CDR2 is SYGVNS. Stable hyperthyroidism was defined as no progression to ophthalmopathy within 18 months of follow-up. Hyperthyroidism patients were newly diagnosed, were aged 18 to 65 years, and had a disease duration under 2 months. Patients with other autoimmune diseases, uncontrolled infections, pregnancy or lactation were excluded from the study. Diagnosis relied on clinical symptoms, serum thyroxine, TRAb, thyroid ultrasound and orbital computed tomography. Using Ficoll-Paque density gradient centrifugation, PBMCs were isolated from roughly 9.2 ml of fresh peripheral blood. Total RNA was extracted using Trizol reagent, and RNA quality was checked on an Agilent 2100 Bioanalyzer.

This entry is derived from a study of Graves' ophthalmopathy and Graves' hyperthyroidism (dated by TCRdb to about 2018). A note on the overall study: Peripheral blood was collected at initial diagnosis, before any treatment. The study used signatures of the TCR beta repertoire to tell Graves' ophthalmopathy apart from Graves' hyperthyroidism and to predict which patients would progress to ophthalmopathy. In total, approximately 130 blood samples were TCR-sequenced: approximately 42 ophthalmopathy, some 75 hyperthyroidism and roughly 17 hyperthyroidism-to-ophthalmopathy patients. To explore V-J signatures that separate ophthalmopathy from hyperthyroidism, a discovery set of about a hundred patients was enrolled, consisting of more than 40 with ophthalmopathy and about 60 with stable hyperthyroidism. An independent validation cohort comprised 18 hyperthyroidism patients and about 16 patients who later progressed from hyperthyroidism to ophthalmopathy. In more than five hyperthyroidism patients, the T-cell repertoires found in thyroid tissue were compared with those found in blood. Once sampling was done, hyperthyroidism patients were given methimazole at a starting dose of 30 mg daily, while ophthalmopathy patients were given high-dose intravenous methylprednisolone. For training and testing, the 100 or so patients in the discovery cohort were randomly divided in a 7:3 ratio. Findings and caveats that apply to the study as a whole: In validation, the model predicted ophthalmopathy progression with nearly 71% sensitivity and around 72% specificity; some 13 predicted patients were CT-confirmed with GO in a median of approximately 6.2 months. Most expanded thyroid clonotypes with a frequency above 0.001 also appeared in blood, which suggests that blood repertoires may reflect the immune response in the thyroid. Sample size was not predetermined statistically, and investigators were not blinded to group allocation. Ophthalmopathy was separated from stable hyperthyroidism by the 13-signature model with 85% to 90% sensitivity and less than 82% specificity in cross-validation and with 80%/75% in the test set.

For repertoire sequencing, the TCR beta CDR3 regions were amplified from RNA transcripts. A first-round RT-PCR used HTBI primers with the Qiagen OneStep RT-PCR kit, followed by a second-round multiplex PCR, size selection and purification. Libraries were sequenced paired-end with 100 bp reads on an Illumina HiSeq2000. Concerning the study's data processing: SOAPnuke was used for read processing, and reads with adapters, uncalled bases, a mean Phred below 15, or no exact constant-primer or identifier match were discarded. High-quality paired reads were merged with COPE v1.2.5. Clonotypes were defined as unique nucleotide sequences and were aligned to IMGT TRB V, D and J references using MiTCR v1.1. Only V-J combinations with frequency above 0.0001 were analysed, covering around 99% of repertoires. For each V-J combination, a TCR clonal expansion and chaos score was defined as the ratio of F50 clonal expansion to chaos observed in the TCRdist matrix. Welch's t-statistics and random forest were used to reduce the features to about 12 V-J combinations, which were then used as input to a naive Bayes classifier. Thyroid-blood repertoire similarity was quantified with the Morisita-Horn index. Starting from the raw public reads, TCRdb applied fastp trimming at Q25, assembled clones with MiXCR and retained in-frame beta chains. Rows are combined by CDR3 protein, so each entry shows the most common genes and DNA. The V and J calls come from TCRdb's annotation, not from the publication. The sample yields 400,000 to 500,000 distinct CDR3 sequences; around 21% were counted once. The ten largest clonotypes hold more than 2.5% of the sample.

Sequencing was performed on peripheral blood. The TCR sequence derives from a woman younger than 30 with stable Graves' hyperthyroidism. Donor details come from another sample of the same person, matched by shared clones. The rearrangement joined TRBV25-1 to TRBJ2-5, with the D gene too uncertain to name. The sequenced DNA is TGTGCCAGCAGCTCGACGAAGGTTGGGCAGTTAGAGACCCAGTACTTC. Its translation is CASSSTKVGQLETQYF.